Shown below are 9 T cell receptor beta chains from a single sample sequenced in a study of a mutant IDH1 vaccine in newly diagnosed glioma. Documented time point: week 35, safety follow-up. Vaccinated patients received 300 ug of mutant IDH1 20-mer peptide per dose, with topical imiquimod. No antigens are known for them. Method: immunoSEQ multiplex PCR; TCRdb's copy keeps in-frame clones and lacks some. The repertoire has around 41,000 clones, 80% to 90% of them found once; the top ten carry approximately 1.5%. Sequences were derived from PBMCs, sampled from a glioma patient whose treatment included an IDH1 peptide vaccine. All receptors come from a man aged 40-50 years with glioma.

The chain employs TRBV4-1 and TRBJ2-3; D may be TRBD2 (7 bases). Trimming left V 4 bases short and J 6 bases short, with 14 bases between. There are 14 residues in the CDR3. The germline V gene has CDR1 MGHRA and CDR2 YSYEKL. CDR3 sequence: CASSPHGGADTQYF. The CDR3, as DNA: TGCGCCAGCAGCCCCCATGGGGGGGCGGATACGCAGTATTTT.

This chain connects TRBV7-9 to TRBJ2-1; possible D gene TRBD2, 5 bases. Germline CDR1 SEHNR, CDR2 FQNEAQ (reference sequence). The CDR3 sequence is 16 residues long. V was cut by 7 bases and J by 2 bases, with 18 bases left in between. The CDR3 sequence is CASTYGEHVTYNEQFF. In DNA, the CDR3 is TGTGCCAGCACTTACGGGGAACACGTAACCTACAATGAGCAGTTCTTC.

The CDR3: CASSLDRSLLFGNTIYF. The CDR3 bases are TGTGCCAGCAGCTTGGACAGGAGCCTGTTGTTTGGAAACACCATATATTTT. This chain connects TRBV11-2 to TRBJ1-3, with TRBD1 matching over 7 bases. The CDR3 is 17 amino acids. From germline, CDR1 is SGHAT and CDR2 FQNNGV. The ends lost 3 bases at V and 3 bases at J; junction bases unmatched: 11.

V and J are TRBV27 and TRBJ1-4, with D perhaps TRBD1 (6 bases). V lost 6 bases and J 0 bases, leaving 14 bases between the germline ends. This CDR3 contains 16 residues. CDR1 MNHEY and CDR2 SMNVEV come from the germline V gene (reference sequence). The CDR3 region has the DNA TGTGCCAGCAGCGAAGGGGGGCTCTCAACTAATGAAAAACTGTTTTTT. This gives the protein CASSEGGLSTNEKLFF.

The V and J genes are TRBV5-5 and TRBJ1-1, with TRBD1 identical over 10 bases. This CDR3 spans 15 amino acids. The trim removed 4 bases at V and 5 bases at J, leaving 8 bases unmatched. CDR1 and CDR2 (germline): SGHKS, YYEKEE (reference sequence). The CDR3 nucleotides are TGTGCCAGCAGCCCCGGGGACAGGGGTGGGACTGAAGCTTTCTTT. Translating it yields CASSPGDRGGTEAFF.

This chain's CDR3 is CASSLAQGANYGYTF. The CDR3 region has the DNA TGTGCCAGCAGTTTAGCCCAGGGAGCTAACTATGGCTACACCTTC. This chain uses TRBV28 with TRBJ1-2, with a possible D match to TRBD1 (5 bases). From germline, CDR1 is MDHEN and CDR2 SYDVKM. There are 15 residues in the CDR3. V was pared by 2 bases and J by 0 bases, with 10 bases between.

In its sample, this clone was seen once. One junction end disagrees with the germline gene, perhaps due to a read error. V gene TRBV5-1 combines with J gene TRBJ2-1; D may correspond to TRBD1 or TRBD2 (5 bases each). The V gene's germline CDR1 is SGHRS and CDR2 YFSETQ. CDR3 length: 12 residues. CDR3: CASRLGVNEQFF. The CDR3 nucleotides are TGCGCCAGCAGGTTGGGGGTCAATGAGCAGTTCTTC.

This sequence joins TRBV29-1 and TRBJ2-1, with 7 positions matching TRBD2. The CDR3 is 12 amino acids. Germline V gives CDR1 SQVTM, CDR2 ANQGSEA. V trimming: 6 bases; J trimming: 6 bases; junction bases outside the gene matches: 5. CDR3 amino acids: CSVERGINEQFF. DNA of the CDR3: TGCAGCGTCGAGCGGGGTATCAATGAGCAGTTCTTC.

This clone was seen once. Mismatch with germline at one junction end may stem from a read error. This chain uses TRBV10-2 with TRBJ1-2; possible D gene TRBD1, 5 bases. From germline, CDR1 is WSHSY and CDR2 SAAADI. The CDR3 is 12 residues long. DNA for the CDR3: TGCGCCAGCAGTGAATTGGGCGAGAGACAGATCTTC. Translating gives CASSELGERQIF.